This T cell receptor beta chain appears in the sequencing data of a study of blood T cell repertoires in COVID-19. At the level of the study: Donors in the United States, Italy and Spain gave samples during acute or convalescent COVID-19. The analysed material was cDNA or gDNA that came from T cells, B-cell-depleted T cells, or PBMCs.

The protocol was immunoSEQ multiplex PCR, while the TCRdb copy is restricted to in-frame clones and leaves out a portion. The table records roughly 83,000 clones, roughly 83% of them present only once. The CDR3 covers 16 residues. Germline V CDR1 and CDR2: SGHKS, YYEKEE (reference sequence). With 4 bases removed from V and 3 bases from J, the gap between germline ends came to 20 bases. The TCR sequence derives from a man aged 45-60 years with active COVID-19. This chain joins TRBV5-5 and TRBJ2-7; a possible D gene is TRBD1 (6 bases). The sequenced sample was peripheral blood. The CDR3: CASSPDSQTGIYEQYF. CDR3 DNA: TGTGCCAGCAGCCCGGACAGTCAAACCGGAATCTACGAGCAGTACTTC.